These T cell receptor beta chains were read from a single sample in a study of T-cell memory formation after mild COVID-19. Via MiXCR, TCRdb re-called the 5' RACE reads, giving one row per CDR3 protein. The sample holds around 200,000 distinct CDR3 sequences, 18% seen once. The sequenced material came from PBMCs or a T cell subset sorted from them (not recorded which). Source of these receptors: a man aged 18 to 30 who had mild COVID-19 (a few samples of this study predate the infection). Cell type and time point are not known. CDR3s include the opening cysteine and the closing phenylalanine or tryptophan. A D gene is named only where the DNA matches it firmly. Where a row states a size, it is once, few, many or the class of an expanded clone; other rows omit it.

TRBJ2-3,.,.,TRBV7-2,TGTGCCAGCACCAAAGGGGGGGTAGCTGGCACAGATACGCAGTATTTT,CASTKGGVAGTDTQYF
TRBJ2-3,few,TRBD2,TRBV7-2,TGTGCCAGCAGCTTTAGCGGGGGGGCGGGAGATACGCAGTATTTT,CASSFSGGAGDTQYF
TRBJ2-3,.,TRBD1,TRBV5-1,TGCGCCAGCAGGGAAACAGGGGACCGAGGGCAGTATTTT,CASRETGDRGQYF
TRBJ2-1,.,TRBD2,TRBV7-2,TGTGCCAGCAGCGGACTAGCGGGGGAGCGATATCAGTTCTTC,CASSGLAGERYQFF
TRBJ2-6,.,.,TRBV4-1,TGCGCCAGCAGCCCTCGGGGAGGTGGGGCCAACGTCCTGACTTTC,CASSPRGGGANVLTF
TRBJ2-7,.,.,TRBV5-1,TGCGCCAGCAGCTCCGGACAGACCTACGAGCAGTACTTC,CASSSGQTYEQYF
TRBJ2-3,.,.,TRBV25-1,TGTGCCAGCAGTGACCCCGGGACAGCGGGGTCGGATACGCAGTATTTT,CASSDPGTAGSDTQYF
TRBJ1-1,.,.,TRBV5-1,TGCGCCAGCAGCTTGTGGCCAGGGGAGGCCACTGAAGCTTTCTTT,CASSLWPGEATEAFF
TRBJ1-5,few,TRBD1,TRBV15,TGTGCCACCAGCCCCAGGGGGGGGGAGTACAATCAGCCCCAGCATTTT,CATSPRGGEYNQPQHF
TRBJ2-3,few,.,TRBV7-6,TGTGCCAGCAGCTTAGGGGCGCTGCGAGTACGCACAGATACGCAGTATTTT,CASSLGALRVRTDTQYF
TRBJ1-1,once,.,TRBV5-1,TGCGCCAGCAGCTTGGATTACAGGGATAACAAGGCTTTCTTT,CASSLDYRDNKAFF
TRBJ2-3,few,.,TRBV7-6,TGTGCCAGCACATGGGGGGGGGCCCCCACAGATACGCAGTATTTT,CASTWGGAPTDTQYF
TRBJ2-3,.,.,TRBV9,TGTGCCAGCAGCGTAGGGTTTCTGAGGACTAGCACAGATACGCAGTATTTT,CASSVGFLRTSTDTQYF